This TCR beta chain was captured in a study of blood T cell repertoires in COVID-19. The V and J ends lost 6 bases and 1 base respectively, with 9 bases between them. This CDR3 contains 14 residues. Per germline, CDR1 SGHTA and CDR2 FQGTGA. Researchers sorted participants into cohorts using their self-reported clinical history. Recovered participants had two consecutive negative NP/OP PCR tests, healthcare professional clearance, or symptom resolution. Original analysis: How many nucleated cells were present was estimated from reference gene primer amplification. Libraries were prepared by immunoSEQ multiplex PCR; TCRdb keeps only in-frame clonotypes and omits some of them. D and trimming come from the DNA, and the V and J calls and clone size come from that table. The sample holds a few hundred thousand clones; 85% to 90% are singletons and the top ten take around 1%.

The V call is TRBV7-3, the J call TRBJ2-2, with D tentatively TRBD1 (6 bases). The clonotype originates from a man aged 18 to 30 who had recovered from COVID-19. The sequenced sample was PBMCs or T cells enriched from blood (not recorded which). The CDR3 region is CASRRGQNTGELFF. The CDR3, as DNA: TGTGCCAGCAGACGGGGACAGAACACCGGGGAGCTGTTTTTT.